This TCR beta chain emerged from a study of blood T cell repertoires in COVID-19. On the study more broadly: From the United States, Italy and Spain came samples of acute and convalescent COVID-19. Sources were T cells, B-cell-depleted T cells, or PBMCs; the material itself was cDNA or gDNA.

Original analysis: Estimates of nucleated cell counts were drawn from the amplification of reference gene primers. The method was immunoSEQ multiplex PCR; TCRdb's version includes in-frame clones alone and lacks a portion of them. The DNA was the basis for D and trimming; V, J and clone size are from that table. This table has about 81,000 clones, around 89% appearing once. The study recruited people aged roughly 18 to 95 years across about two dozen US areas. Sample: PBMCs or T cells enriched from blood (not recorded which). This TCR came from a woman between 50 and 59 years old with acute COVID-19.

CDR3 protein: CAWRGGAEAFF. For the CDR3, the DNA is TGTGCCTGGAGAGGGGGGGCTGAAGCTTTCTTT. The chain uses TRBV30 and TRBJ1-1; a possible D gene is TRBD1 (6 bases). Germline CDR1 GTSNPN, CDR2 SVGIG (reference sequence). CDR3 length: 11 residues. Trimming cost V 3 bases and J 6 bases, with 8 bases left between them.